Listed below are T cell receptor beta chains from one sample, sequenced in a study of control samples from healthy donors and cancer patients. Using immunoSEQ multiplex PCR, the repertoire was profiled, and TCRdb retains in-frame clones only, with some absent. The sample lists 80,000 to 100,000 clones, about 86% occurring once. The specimen was blood. These receptors were taken from a man aged 25-40 years in good health. Both conserved end residues are part of each CDR3. A D gene is named only where the DNA matches it firmly. Some rows mark clone size as missing; the rest say once, few, many or name a class of expanded clone.

abundance: NA
d_gene: NA
j_gene: TRBJ2-1
v_gene: TRBV7-8
CDR3aa: CASTFSPDGNEQFF
CDR3nt: TGTGCCAGCACTTTTAGTCCAGATGGAAATGAGCAGTTCTTC

abundance: NA
d_gene: NA
j_gene: TRBJ1-2
v_gene: TRBV5-6
CDR3aa: CASSQDRRRGYTF
CDR3nt: TGTGCCAGCAGCCAAGACAGGAGACGGGGCTACACCTTC

abundance: NA
d_gene: NA
j_gene: TRBJ2-3
v_gene: TRBV25-1
CDR3aa: CASSPHTRTDTQYF
CDR3nt: TGTGCCAGCAGCCCCCACACGCGCACAGATACGCAGTATTTT

abundance: NA
d_gene: TRBD2
j_gene: TRBJ2-1
v_gene: TRBV5-4
CDR3aa: CASSLPSGSYNEQFF
CDR3nt: TGTGCCAGCAGCTTGCCTAGCGGGAGTTACAATGAGCAGTTCTTC

abundance: once
d_gene: NA
j_gene: TRBJ1-2
v_gene: TRBV15
CDR3aa: CATSRAGVYGYTF
CDR3nt: TGTGCCACCAGCAGAGCAGGGGTCTATGGCTACACCTTC

abundance: once
d_gene: TRBD2
j_gene: TRBJ2-1
v_gene: TRBV19
CDR3aa: CASTPAGGPVYEQFF
CDR3nt: TGTGCCAGTACCCCAGCGGGAGGGCCTGTCTATGAGCAGTTCTTC

abundance: NA
d_gene: NA
j_gene: TRBJ1-2
v_gene: TRBV29-1
CDR3aa: CSVSAQDYGYTF
CDR3nt: TGCAGCGTTAGTGCACAGGACTATGGCTACACCTTC

abundance: NA
d_gene: NA
j_gene: TRBJ1-6
v_gene: TRBV5-1
CDR3aa: CASSLAGGDYNSPLHF
CDR3nt: TGCGCCAGCAGCTTGGCCGGGGGGGATTATAATTCACCCCTCCACTTT

abundance: NA
d_gene: NA
j_gene: TRBJ1-2
v_gene: TRBV30
CDR3aa: CAWSVPGYGYTF
CDR3nt: TGTGCCTGGAGTGTACCGGGGTATGGCTACACCTTC

abundance: NA
d_gene: NA
j_gene: TRBJ2-1
v_gene: TRBV3-1/TRBV3-2
CDR3aa: CASSQGPYEQFF
CDR3nt: TGTGCCAGCAGCCAGGGCCCCTATGAGCAGTTCTTC

abundance: NA
d_gene: NA
j_gene: TRBJ2-2
v_gene: TRBV24-1
CDR3aa: CATSDSWTSNTGELFF
CDR3nt: TGTGCCACCAGTGATTCTTGGACCTCCAACACCGGGGAGCTGTTTTTT

abundance: NA
d_gene: NA
j_gene: TRBJ1-3
v_gene: TRBV12-5
CDR3aa: CASGPSPVPAENTIYF
CDR3nt: TGTGCTAGTGGTCCGAGCCCCGTTCCGGCGGAAAACACCATATATTTT